This passage covers 30 T cell receptor beta chains from one sample sequenced in a study of cytomegalovirus exposure and HLA in healthy donors. Amplification used 60 Vbeta primers and 13 Jbeta primers. The protocol was immunoSEQ multiplex PCR, while the TCRdb copy is restricted to in-frame clones and leaves out a portion. The sample has around 110,000 clones, over 60% seen once; the top ten hold around 3%. Material for sequencing was PBMCs. Every receptor here comes from a woman between 18 and 29 years old in good health and CMV-seropositive.

Concerning this clone itself: The identical CDR3 is also encoded by other nucleotide sequences in the sample. This chain joins TRBV4-1 and TRBJ2-7; D is possibly TRBD1 (6 bases). V was trimmed by 4 bases and J by 4 bases, leaving 8 bases between them. The CDR3 spans 12 residues. The germline V gene encodes CDR1 MGHRA and CDR2 YSYEKL. CDR3 coding DNA: TGCGCCAGCAGCCTTACAGGGTACGAGCAGTACTTC. This gives the protein CASSLTGYEQYF.

V gene TRBV7-2 combines with J gene TRBJ1-5; weak D call: TRBD1 (6 bases). V was trimmed by 5 bases and J by 5 bases, leaving 16 bases between them. The CDR3 runs 15 residues. CDR1 is SGHTA and CDR2 is FQGNSA in the germline V gene. CDR3 in DNA: TGTGCCAGCAGCCCTCACAGGGAGAGATATCAGCCCCAGCATTTT. Amino acids: CASSPHRERYQPQHF.

The chain is built from TRBV5-1 and TRBJ2-7, with D hard to call. The CDR3 loop spans 12 amino acids. V was trimmed by 2 bases and J by 5 bases, leaving 8 bases between them. CDR1 is SGHRS and CDR2 is YFSETQ in the germline V gene. CDR3 DNA sequence: TGCGCCAGCAGCTTAGTGAGCGACGAGCAGTACTTC. This translates into CASSLVSDEQYF.

Remarks on this clone: Its ends do not fully match the called genes, so a read error is possible. The rearrangement links TRBV7-9 to TRBJ2-5, with no clear D. The V gene's germline CDR1 is SEHNR and CDR2 FQNEAQ (reference sequence). The CDR3 sequence is 14 residues long. The CDR3 DNA reads TGTTCCAGCAGCCGCCTGGTTATGGGCGAGACCCAGTACTTC. Protein sequence: CSSSRLVMGETQYF.

The V and J genes are TRBV6-5 and TRBJ2-5; 10 bases agree with TRBD1. Unmatched junction bases numbered 11, after V lost 8 bases and J lost 5 bases. This CDR3 comprises 15 residues. Germline V lookup: CDR1 MNHEY, CDR2 SVGAGI. The CDR3 region has the DNA TGTGCCAGCTGCCCGACAGGGGGCCAAGGGGAGACCCAGTACTTC. It codes for CASCPTGGQGETQYF.

The chain uses TRBV7-8 and TRBJ2-1; D might be TRBD2 (5 bases). The CDR3 runs to 15 residues. Germline values: CDR1 SGHVS, CDR2 FQNEAQ. V was cut by 1 base and J by 2 bases, with 9 bases left in between. CDR3 nucleotide sequence: TGTGCCAGCAGCTTAGGGACTGTGACCTACAATGAGCAGTTCTTC. Translated, it gives CASSLGTVTYNEQFF.

CDR3 amino acids: CASSRRSGSSTGELFF. CDR3 nucleotide sequence: TGTGCCAGCAGCCGTCGCAGCGGGAGTAGCACCGGGGAGCTGTTTTTT. The V gene is TRBV11-3, the J gene TRBJ2-2; the match to TRBD2 covers 8 bases. The CDR3 runs to 16 residues. The germline V gene has CDR1 SGHNT and CDR2 YENEEA. Losses at the gene ends were 5 bases for V and 4 bases for J; bases not matched to a gene: 9.

The rearrangement joins TRBV27 to TRBJ1-1; TRBD1 aligns across 8 bases. This CDR3 spans 14 amino acids. The V segment lost 2 bases and the J segment 6 bases; nucleotides outside the gene matches: 5. In germline, CDR1 is MNHEY, CDR2 SMNVEV (reference sequence). The CDR3 nucleotides are TGTGCCAGCAGTTTAAACAGGGGGTTGGCTGAAGCTTTCTTT. This gives the protein CASSLNRGLAEAFF.

This chain links TRBV30 with TRBJ2-2; 7 bases match TRBD1. The V segment lost 7 bases and the J segment 6 bases; nucleotides outside the gene matches: 11. This CDR3 contains 14 residues. CDR1 and CDR2 (germline): GTSNPN, SVGIG (reference sequence). The CDR3 sequence: CASLSGGWSGELFF. DNA of the CDR3: TGTGCCTCCCTATCAGGGGGTTGGTCCGGGGAGCTGTTTTTT.

The chain links TRBV6-6 to TRBJ1-1; TRBD1 aligns across 7 bases. Per the germline V gene, CDR1 is MNHNY and CDR2 is SVGAGI (reference sequence). CDR3 length: 15 residues. J was trimmed by 4 bases and V by 5 bases; bases with no gene match: 10. The CDR3 DNA reads as TGTGCCAGCAGTAAAGTACAGGGGCATCGCACTGAAGCTTTCTTT. This codes for CASSKVQGHRTEAFF.

The chain carries TRBV7-8 and TRBJ1-2; tentative D call: TRBD1 (6 bases). CDR1 and CDR2 from the germline V gene are SGHVS and FQNEAQ. Trimming stripped 5 bases from V and 8 bases from J, with 15 bases between. This CDR3 spans 13 amino acids. The CDR3 spells CASSINEGQGYTF. In nucleotides, the CDR3 is TGTGCCAGCAGCATTAACGAGGGACAAGGCTACACCTTC.

This rearrangement joins TRBV4-1 to TRBJ2-7; TRBD1 matches at 11 bases. The J segment lost 3 bases and the V segment lost 4 bases, leaving 5 bases of the junction unmatched. CDR3 length equals 15 residues. CDR1 and CDR2 (germline): MGHRA, YSYEKL. The CDR3 DNA sequence: TGCGCCAGCAGCCGCGGACAGGGGGCGGTCTACGAGCAGTACTTC. It codes for CASSRGQGAVYEQYF.

This chain connects TRBV19 to TRBJ2-1, with 7 bases lining up with TRBD1. The CDR3 has 14 amino acids. With V trimmed by 3 bases and J by 4 bases, 3 bases remained unmatched. Germline V gene sequence: CDR1 LNHDA, CDR2 SQIVND (reference sequence). The CDR3 sequence: CASSMRGQYNEQFF. The CDR3 DNA reads as TGTGCCAGTAGTATGAGGGGACAGTACAATGAGCAGTTCTTC.

This clone was counted only a few times. This sequence joins TRBV4-1 and TRBJ2-3; maybe TRBD2 (5 bases). Trimming pared 1 base from V and 2 bases from J, leaving 13 bases between. The CDR3 is 16 amino acids. Germline V gene sequence: CDR1 MGHRA, CDR2 YSYEKL. CDR3 protein: CASSQVDERPTDTQYF. As DNA, the CDR3 is TGCGCCAGCAGCCAAGTGGATGAGCGGCCCACAGATACGCAGTATTTT.

V gene TRBV5-4 combines with J gene TRBJ1-4; TRBD1 agrees at 9 bases. Germline trimming cut 4 bases from V and 3 bases from J; bases unmatched to any gene: 7. The CDR3 runs 16 residues. Germline loops: CDR1 SGHNT, CDR2 YYREEE (reference sequence). In DNA, the CDR3 is TGTGCCAGCAGCGATTACCGGGACAGGGCTAATGAAAAACTGTTTTTT. As protein: CASSDYRDRANEKLFF.

The chain carries TRBV6-5 and TRBJ1-2, with 8 bases fitting TRBD1. V lost 5 bases to trimming and J lost 5 bases; unmatched junction nucleotides: 7. The CDR3 length is 14 residues. Germline loops: CDR1 MNHEY, CDR2 SVGAGI. The CDR3 sequence is CASSTDRVRYGYTF. The CDR3 DNA reads TGTGCCAGCAGTACGGACAGGGTACGTTATGGCTACACCTTC.

The CDR3 is CASSPPGVRIGELFF. DNA of the CDR3: TGTGCCAGCAGCCCCCCGGGGGTTAGGATCGGGGAGCTGTTTTTT. The chain has TRBV7-9 and TRBJ2-2; tentative D call: TRBD2 (6 bases). The germline V gene encodes CDR1 SEHNR and CDR2 FQNEAQ (reference sequence). V lost 5 bases, J lost 7 bases, and 17 bases lay in between. This CDR3 comprises 15 residues. The full variable domain, in which reference TRBV7-9 and TRBJ2-2 provide the parts outside the CDR3, is DTGVSQNPRHKITKRGQNVTFRCDPISEHNRLYWYRQTLGQGPEFLTYFQNEAQLEKSRLLSDRFSAERPKGSFSTLEIQRTEQGDSAMYLCASSPPGVRIGELFFGEGSRLTVL.

This clone was recorded a few times. V is TRBV28 and J is TRBJ1-1; maybe TRBD1 (5 bases). CDR1 and CDR2 (germline): MDHEN, SYDVKM. The CDR3 is made up of 13 amino acids. The V end lost 7 bases, the J end lost 3 bases, and 12 bases lay between the germline ends. DNA for the CDR3: TGTGCCAGCACCGGGTGGGGGGACACTGAAGCTTTCTTT. As protein: CASTGWGDTEAFF.

The gene calls are TRBV11-1 and TRBJ2-7; D gene unclear. This CDR3 is 13 amino acids long. The germline V gene encodes CDR1 SGHAT and CDR2 FQDESV (reference sequence). Trimming pared 0 bases from V and 2 bases from J, leaving 5 bases between. CDR3 region: CASSLASPYEQYF. CDR3 coding DNA: TGTGCCAGCAGCTTAGCCAGTCCCTACGAGCAGTACTTC.

The chain combines TRBV5-4 with TRBJ2-7; 8 nucleotides align to TRBD2. The V gene's germline CDR1 is SGHNT and CDR2 YYREEE (reference sequence). The CDR3 loop spans 16 amino acids. With 5 bases clipped from V and 4 bases from J, the junction kept 14 bases outside the gene matches. CDR3 coding DNA: TGTGCCAGCAGGAATTGGGGAGCGGGAGCGGGTTACGAGCAGTACTTC. It codes for CASRNWGAGAGYEQYF.

CDR3 DNA: TGTGCCAGCAGCACCCAACAGGGTAGTCAAGAGACCCAGTACTTC. It yields the protein CASSTQQGSQETQYF. This chain joins TRBV9 and TRBJ2-5; tentative D call: TRBD1 (6 bases). Germline lookup yields CDR1 SGDLS and CDR2 YYNGEE. V lost 4 bases and J 2 bases, leaving 15 bases between the germline ends. This CDR3 is built from 15 residues.

The chain uses TRBV19 and TRBJ2-5, with D possibly TRBD2 on 6 matching bases. The germline V and J ends were trimmed by 3 bases and 4 bases, with 9 bases remaining between them. Germline V gene data show CDR1 as LNHDA and CDR2 as SQIVND (reference sequence). The CDR3 runs 13 residues. CDR3 loop: CASSMTRLETQYF. The CDR3 DNA follows: TGTGCCAGTAGTATGACTAGACTAGAGACCCAGTACTTC. The full variable domain, in which reference TRBV19 and TRBJ2-5 provide the parts outside the CDR3, is DGGITQSPKYLFRKEGQNVTLSCEQNLNHDAMYWYRQDPGQGLRLIYYSQIVNDFQKGDIAEGYSVSREKKESFPLTVTSAQKNPTAFYLCASSMTRLETQYFGPGTRLLVL.

This chain links TRBV5-1 with TRBJ2-3, with D perhaps TRBD2 (5 bases). Trimming took 2 bases from V and 0 from J, leaving 13 bases between them. There are 16 residues in the CDR3. Germline V gene data show CDR1 as SGHRS and CDR2 as YFSETQ. In DNA, the CDR3 is TGCGCCAGCAGCTTAGAGGGTCGAACTAGCACAGATACGCAGTATTTT. It translates to CASSLEGRTSTDTQYF.

This sequence joins TRBV6-6 and TRBJ2-7; D is perhaps TRBD1 (5 bases). Between the trimmed V and J ends, which lost 6 bases and 3 bases, there was a span of 15 bases. The CDR3 consists of 14 residues. CDR1 is MNHNY, CDR2 SVGAGI, per germline (reference sequence). The chain's CDR3 is CASRAGQGIYEQYF. The CDR3 DNA sequence: TGTGCCAGCAGAGCTGGGCAGGGTATCTACGAGCAGTACTTC.

This clone was seen just once. The chain employs TRBV7-2 and TRBJ1-1; D is perhaps TRBD1 (6 bases). This CDR3 has 14 residues. Trimming cost V 5 bases and J 8 bases, with 18 bases left between them. Germline CDR1 SGHTA, CDR2 FQGNSA. CDR3 in DNA: TGTGCCAGCAGCCCGGTGGGCGGGGGGCCCGAAGCTTTCTTT. This codes for CASSPVGGGPEAFF.

The V and J genes are TRBV7-2 and TRBJ2-5; D perhaps matches TRBD2 (6 bases). Per germline, CDR1 SGHTA and CDR2 FQGNSA. There are 14 residues in the CDR3. Deletions cut 5 bases from V and 0 bases from J, with 10 bases between. This CDR3 reads CASSPWTNQETQYF. The CDR3 DNA follows: TGTGCCAGCAGCCCGTGGACTAACCAAGAGACCCAGTACTTC.

The chain is built from TRBV5-1 and TRBJ1-2, with D perhaps TRBD1 (6 bases). The germline gives CDR1 SGHRS, CDR2 YFSETQ. The germline V and J ends were trimmed by 0 bases and 6 bases, with 9 bases remaining between them. The CDR3 has 13 residues. The CDR3 nucleotides read TGCGCCAGCAGCTTGGAGAACAGGGATGGCTACACCTTC. Translating it yields CASSLENRDGYTF.

The chain couples TRBV5-6 to TRBJ1-6; 7 nucleotides align to TRBD1. The junction had 5 bases not matched to a gene; V was cut back by 2 bases and J by 3 bases. The CDR3 has 16 amino acids. Germline V lookup: CDR1 SGHDT, CDR2 YYEEEE. The CDR3 spells CASSLGDRLYNSPLHF. For the CDR3, the DNA is TGTGCCAGCAGCTTAGGGGACAGACTCTATAATTCACCCCTCCACTTT.

The chain joins TRBV2 to TRBJ1-4; 9 nucleotides agree with TRBD1. Trimming removed 6 bases from V and 11 bases from J; junction bases left unmatched: 7. The CDR3 is 13 residues long. Germline lookup yields CDR1 SNHLY and CDR2 FYNNEI. CDR3 bases: TGTGCCAGCAGGGGACAGGGAGAGGCGAAACTGTTTTTT. Its protein product is CASRGQGEAKLFF. The full variable domain, completed using reference TRBV2 and TRBJ1-4, is EPEVTQTPSHQVTQMGQEVILRCVPISNHLYFYWYRQILGQKVEFLVSFYNNEISEKSEIFDDQFSVERPDGSNFTLKIRSTKLEDSAMYFCASRGQGEAKLFFGSGTQLSVL.

The sample holds one count of this clone. V and J are TRBV5-1 and TRBJ2-3; no reliable D call. Looked up from germline, CDR1 is SGHRS and CDR2 is YFSETQ. The CDR3 is 13 amino acids. Trimming stripped 5 bases from V and 4 bases from J, with 11 bases between. This CDR3 reads CASRALMADTQYF. CDR3 sequence (DNA): TGCGCCAGCAGGGCCCTGATGGCAGATACGCAGTATTTT.